The 9 T cell receptor beta chains below come from one sample, sequenced in a study of PD-L1 blockade in urothelial cancer. Sequencing used immunoSEQ multiplex PCR; TCRdb keeps in-frame clones, though not all of them. This table holds roughly 110,000 clones, 85% to 95% found once. Noted time point: peripheral blood 6 weeks after treatment start. The sequenced sample was PBMCs, obtained around atezolizumab (anti-PD-L1) treatment. The source is a man in his 60s with urothelial cancer.

The genes are TRBV30 and TRBJ2-7, with 8 bases aligning to TRBD2. With 6 bases clipped from V and 3 bases from J, the junction kept 13 bases outside the gene matches. From germline, CDR1 is GTSNPN and CDR2 SVGIG (reference sequence). The CDR3 is 15 residues long. CDR3 nucleotides: TGTGCCTGTACGGCATTTAGTAGCGGGAACTACGAGCAGTACTTC. Translation gives CACTAFSSGNYEQYF.

The chain uses TRBV6-5 and TRBJ2-5; D may be TRBD1 (5 bases). Germline values: CDR1 MNHEY, CDR2 SVGAGI. The CDR3 length is 15 residues. Trimming took 3 bases from V and 1 from J, leaving 12 bases between them. CDR3 nucleotides: TGTGCCAGCAGTTATCAGGGTTTCAGCCAAGAGACCCAGTACTTC. Its protein product is CASSYQGFSQETQYF.

The chain carries TRBV7-6 and TRBJ2-1, with 11 bases matching TRBD2. Looked up from germline, CDR1 is SGHVS and CDR2 is FNYEAQ. V lost 2 bases and J lost 6; bases outside the gene matches: 12. This CDR3 is built from 18 residues. CDR3 region: CASSLFSASGRSPNEQFF. CDR3 nucleotides: TGTGCCAGCAGCTTATTTTCGGCTAGCGGGAGGAGCCCCAATGAGCAGTTCTTC.

The genes are TRBV19 and TRBJ1-5; no definite D call. Between the trimmed V and J ends, which lost 4 bases and 2 bases, there was a span of 15 bases. The germline V gene has CDR1 LNHDA and CDR2 SQIVND (reference sequence). This CDR3 has 16 amino acids. The CDR3 bases are TGTGCCAGTAGTAGACTCGCCGAGGGCGGCAATCAGCCCCAGCATTTT. The encoded protein is CASSRLAEGGNQPQHF. The full variable domain, in which reference TRBV19 and TRBJ1-5 provide the parts outside the CDR3, is DGGITQSPKYLFRKEGQNVTLSCEQNLNHDAMYWYRQDPGQGLRLIYYSQIVNDFQKGDIAEGYSVSREKKESFPLTVTSAQKNPTAFYLCASSRLAEGGNQPQHFGDGTRLSIL.

The chain joins TRBV28 to TRBJ2-7, with TRBD1 as a possible D gene (5 bases). Trimming took 6 bases from V and 5 from J, leaving 17 bases between them. The CDR3 is 14 residues long. The V gene's germline CDR1 is MDHEN and CDR2 SYDVKM. This CDR3 reads CASRTTGSADEQYF. The CDR3 coding sequence is TGTGCCAGCAGAACTACAGGAAGTGCGGACGAGCAGTACTTC. The complete variable domain, with remaining parts taken from reference TRBV28 and TRBJ2-7, reads DVKVTQSSRYLVKRTGEKVFLECVQDMDHENMFWYRQDPGLGLRLIYFSYDVKMKEKGDIPEGYSVSREKKERFSLILESASTNQTSMYLCASRTTGSADEQYFGPGTRLTVT.

The chain has TRBV5-6 and TRBJ1-5; a possible D gene is TRBD1 (6 bases). V lost 0 bases and J lost 0, with 7 bases in between. The germline CDR1 and CDR2 sequences are SGHDT and YYEEEE. This CDR3 is built from 15 residues. The CDR3 DNA sequence: TGTGCCAGCAGCTTGGGACAGGTTAGCAATCAGCCCCAGCATTTT. Its translation: CASSLGQVSNQPQHF.

This chain connects TRBV28 to TRBJ1-3; D not certain. The germline V gene encodes CDR1 MDHEN and CDR2 SYDVKM. The CDR3 extends over 15 amino acids. V was pared by 2 bases and J by 0 bases, with 8 bases between. The CDR3 region has the DNA TGTGCCAGCAGTTTAAAGGAGGGCTCTGGAAACACCATATATTTT. This translates into CASSLKEGSGNTIYF. Full variable domain (rest looked up from reference TRBV28 and TRBJ1-3): DVKVTQSSRYLVKRTGEKVFLECVQDMDHENMFWYRQDPGLGLRLIYFSYDVKMKEKGDIPEGYSVSREKKERFSLILESASTNQTSMYLCASSLKEGSGNTIYFGEGSWLTVV.

The chain combines TRBV18 with TRBJ1-1; D call uncertain. Trimming took 4 bases from V and 4 from J, leaving 19 bases between them. The CDR3 is 16 amino acids. The germline V gene encodes CDR1 KGHSH and CDR2 LQKENI. The CDR3 DNA sequence: TGTGCCAGCTCACTCACTCCGGGAACCCCGGGCACTGAAGCTTTCTTT. Its translation: CASSLTPGTPGTEAFF.

The V gene is TRBV4-3, the J gene TRBJ1-6, with D tentatively TRBD1 (6 bases). With 1 base removed from V and 10 bases from J, the gap between germline ends came to 17 bases. This CDR3 comprises 16 residues. Germline-derived CDR1 and CDR2 are LGHNA and YSLEER. CDR3 in amino acids: CASSQAPRGEGSPLHF. The CDR3 nucleotides are TGCGCCAGCAGCCAAGCCCCCAGGGGAGAAGGATCACCCCTCCACTTT.